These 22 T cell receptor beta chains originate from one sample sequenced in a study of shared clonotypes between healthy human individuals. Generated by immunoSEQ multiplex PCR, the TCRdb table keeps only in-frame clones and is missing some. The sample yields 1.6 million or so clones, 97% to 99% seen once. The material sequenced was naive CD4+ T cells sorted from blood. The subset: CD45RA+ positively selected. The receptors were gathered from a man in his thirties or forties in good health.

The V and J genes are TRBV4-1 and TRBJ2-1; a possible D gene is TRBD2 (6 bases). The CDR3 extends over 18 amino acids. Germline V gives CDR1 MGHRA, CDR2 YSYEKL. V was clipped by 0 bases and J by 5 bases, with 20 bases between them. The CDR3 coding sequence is TGCGCCAGCAGCCAAGATCCCCCCCCCGCCGGGGGAAACAATGAGCAGTTCTTC. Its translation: CASSQDPPPAGGNNEQFF.

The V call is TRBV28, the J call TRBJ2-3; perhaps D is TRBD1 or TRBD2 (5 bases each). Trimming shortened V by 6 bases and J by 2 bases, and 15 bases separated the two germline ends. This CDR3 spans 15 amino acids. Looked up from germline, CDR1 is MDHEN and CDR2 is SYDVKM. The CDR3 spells CASRLAGTITDTQYF. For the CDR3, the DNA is TGTGCCAGCAGACTGGCCGGGACGATCACAGATACGCAGTATTTT.

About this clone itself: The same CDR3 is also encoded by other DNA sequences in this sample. For the CDR3, the DNA is TGTGCCAGCAGCTTAGTAGGCGTGGAGACCCAGTACTTC. Translating gives CASSLVGVETQYF. The V and J genes are TRBV7-2 and TRBJ2-5; D is unresolved. Trimming removed 1 base at V and 5 bases at J, with 8 bases between. CDR3 length: 13 residues. Germline lookup yields CDR1 SGHTA and CDR2 FQGNSA.

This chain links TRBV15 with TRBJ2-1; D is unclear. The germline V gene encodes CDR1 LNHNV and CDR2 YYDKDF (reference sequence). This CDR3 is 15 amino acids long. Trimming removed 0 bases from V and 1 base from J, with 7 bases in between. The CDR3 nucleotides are TGTGCCACCAGCAGAGATTTAGGGTCCTACAATGAGCAGTTCTTC. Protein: CATSRDLGSYNEQFF. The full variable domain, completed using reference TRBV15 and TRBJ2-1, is DAMVIQNPRYQVTQFGKPVTLSCSQTLNHNVMYWYQQKSSQAPKLLFHYYDKDFNNEADTPDNFQSRRPNTSFCFLDIRSPGLGDTAMYLCATSRDLGSYNEQFFGPGTRLTVL.

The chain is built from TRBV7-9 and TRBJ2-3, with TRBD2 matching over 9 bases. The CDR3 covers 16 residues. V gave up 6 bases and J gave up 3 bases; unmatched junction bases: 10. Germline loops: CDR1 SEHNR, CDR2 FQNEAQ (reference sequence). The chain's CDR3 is CASRTPGTSTTDTQYF. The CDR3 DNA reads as TGTGCCAGCAGAACACCCGGGACTAGCACGACAGATACGCAGTATTTT. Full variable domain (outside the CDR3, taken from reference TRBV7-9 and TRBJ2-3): DTGVSQNPRHKITKRGQNVTFRCDPISEHNRLYWYRQTLGQGPEFLTYFQNEAQLEKSRLLSDRFSAERPKGSFSTLEIQRTEQGDSAMYLCASRTPGTSTTDTQYFGPGTRLTVL.

The CDR3 nucleotides read TGCGCCAGCAGTGAGTCTAGGGGGACAGGCCTAAATGAGCAGTTCTTC. Translated, it gives CASSESRGTGLNEQFF. The V and J genes are TRBV10-1 and TRBJ2-1, with 8 bases that match TRBD1. The CDR3 totals 16 residues. The germline CDR1 and CDR2 sequences are WNHNN and SYGVQD (reference sequence). The V gene end was trimmed by 0 bases and the J gene end by 7 bases; junction bases not matched to a gene: 8.

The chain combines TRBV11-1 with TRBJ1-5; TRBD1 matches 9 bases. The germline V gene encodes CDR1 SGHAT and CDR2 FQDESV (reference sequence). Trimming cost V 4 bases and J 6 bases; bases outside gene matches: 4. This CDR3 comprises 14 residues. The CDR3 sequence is CASSCDRGGQPQHF. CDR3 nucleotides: TGTGCCAGCAGCTGTGACAGGGGGGGTCAGCCCCAGCATTTT. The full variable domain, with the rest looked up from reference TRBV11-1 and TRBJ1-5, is EAEVAQSPRYKITEKSQAVAFWCDPISGHATLYWYRQILGQGPELLVQFQDESVVDDSQLPKDRFSAERLKGVDSTLKIQPAELGDSAMYLCASSCDRGGQPQHFGDGTRLSIL.

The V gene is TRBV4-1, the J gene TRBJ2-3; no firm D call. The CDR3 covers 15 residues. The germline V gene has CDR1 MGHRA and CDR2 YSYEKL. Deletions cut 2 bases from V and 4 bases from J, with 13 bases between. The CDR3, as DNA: TGCGCCAGCAGCCAAAACACCGCGAGCGCAGATACGCAGTATTTT. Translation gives CASSQNTASADTQYF.

The CDR3 protein is CSVRGQGTGELFF. The CDR3 DNA is TGCAGCGTCCGGGGACAGGGCACCGGGGAGCTGTTTTTT. This chain connects TRBV29-1 to TRBJ2-2; TRBD1 agrees at 9 bases. Per the germline V gene, CDR1 is SQVTM and CDR2 is ANQGSEA. The CDR3 runs 13 residues. The junction had 3 bases not matched to a gene; V was cut back by 6 bases and J by 4 bases.

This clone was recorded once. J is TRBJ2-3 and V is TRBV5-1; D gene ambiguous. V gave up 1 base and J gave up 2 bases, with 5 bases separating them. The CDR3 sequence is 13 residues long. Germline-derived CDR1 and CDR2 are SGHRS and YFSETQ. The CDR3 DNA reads TGCGCCAGCAGCTTGTCCTACACAGATACGCAGTATTTT. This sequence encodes CASSLSYTDTQYF.

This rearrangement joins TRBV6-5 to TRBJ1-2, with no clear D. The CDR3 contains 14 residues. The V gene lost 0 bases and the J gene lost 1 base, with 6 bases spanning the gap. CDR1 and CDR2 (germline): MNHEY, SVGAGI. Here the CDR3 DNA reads TGTGCCAGCAGTTACTCCGATATTAACTATGGCTACACCTTC. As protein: CASSYSDINYGYTF.

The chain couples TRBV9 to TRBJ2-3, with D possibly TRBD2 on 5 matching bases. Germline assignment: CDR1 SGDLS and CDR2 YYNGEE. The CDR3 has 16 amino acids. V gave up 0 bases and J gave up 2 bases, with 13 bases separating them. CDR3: CASSVGPAAITDTQYF. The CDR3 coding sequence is TGTGCCAGCAGCGTAGGCCCAGCGGCCATCACAGATACGCAGTATTTT.

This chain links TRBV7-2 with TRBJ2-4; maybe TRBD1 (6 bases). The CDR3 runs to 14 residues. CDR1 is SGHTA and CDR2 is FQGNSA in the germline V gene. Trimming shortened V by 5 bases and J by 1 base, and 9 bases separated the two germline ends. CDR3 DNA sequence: TGTGCCAGCAGCCGCGGACAGGCCAAAAACATTCAGTACTTC. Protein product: CASSRGQAKNIQYF. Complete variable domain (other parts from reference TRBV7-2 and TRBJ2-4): GAGVSQSPSNKVTEKGKDVELRCDPISGHTALYWYRQSLGQGLEFLIYFQGNSAPDKSGLPSDRFSAERTGGSVSTLTIQRTQQEDSAVYLCASSRGQAKNIQYFGAGTRLSVL.

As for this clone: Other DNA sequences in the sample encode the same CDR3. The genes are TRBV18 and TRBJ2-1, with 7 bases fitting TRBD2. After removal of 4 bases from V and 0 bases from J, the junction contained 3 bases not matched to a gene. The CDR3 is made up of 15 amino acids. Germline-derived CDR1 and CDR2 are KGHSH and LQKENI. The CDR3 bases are TGTGCCAGCTCACGGGGGGGTAGCTCCTACAATGAGCAGTTCTTC. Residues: CASSRGGSSYNEQFF.

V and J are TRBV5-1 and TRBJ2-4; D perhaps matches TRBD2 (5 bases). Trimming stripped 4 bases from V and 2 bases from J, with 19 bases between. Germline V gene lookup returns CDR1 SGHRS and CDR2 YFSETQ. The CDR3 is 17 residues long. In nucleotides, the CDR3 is TGCGCCAGCAGCCCCGGGCTCGGAGGTCGGTCCAAAAACATTCAGTACTTC. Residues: CASSPGLGGRSKNIQYF.

In DNA, the CDR3 is TGTGCCAGCAGCCCGGGACTAGCGGGACCAGAGCCCTCCTACGAGCAGTACTTC. This sequence encodes CASSPGLAGPEPSYEQYF. The chain has TRBV7-6 and TRBJ2-7; the match to TRBD2 covers 13 bases. The ends lost 5 bases at V and 0 bases at J; junction bases unmatched: 10. Germline V gives CDR1 SGHVS, CDR2 FNYEAQ. CDR3 length equals 18 residues.

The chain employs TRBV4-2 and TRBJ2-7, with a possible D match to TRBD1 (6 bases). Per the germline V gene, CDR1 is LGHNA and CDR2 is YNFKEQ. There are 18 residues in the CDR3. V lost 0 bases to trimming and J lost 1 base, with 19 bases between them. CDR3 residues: CASSQEGILAGQSYEQYF. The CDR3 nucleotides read TGTGCCAGCAGCCAAGAAGGGATACTTGCTGGACAGTCCTACGAGCAGTACTTC.

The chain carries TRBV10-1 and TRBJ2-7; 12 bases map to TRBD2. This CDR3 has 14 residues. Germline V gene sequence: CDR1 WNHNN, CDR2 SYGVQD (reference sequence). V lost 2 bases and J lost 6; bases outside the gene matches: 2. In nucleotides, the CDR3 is TGCGCCAGCAGTGAGGGACTAGCGGGATTCGAGCAGTACTTC. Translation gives CASSEGLAGFEQYF.

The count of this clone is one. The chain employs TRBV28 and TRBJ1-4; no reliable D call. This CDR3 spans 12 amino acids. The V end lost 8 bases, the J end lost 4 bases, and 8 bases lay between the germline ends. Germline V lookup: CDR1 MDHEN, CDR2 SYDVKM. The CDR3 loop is CASAQINEKLFF. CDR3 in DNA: TGTGCCAGCGCGCAAATTAATGAAAAACTGTTTTTT.

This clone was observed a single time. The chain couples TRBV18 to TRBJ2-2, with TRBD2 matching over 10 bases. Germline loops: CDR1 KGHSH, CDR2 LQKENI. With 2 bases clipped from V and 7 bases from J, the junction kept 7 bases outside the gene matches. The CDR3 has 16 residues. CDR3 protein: CASSPSLAGADGELFF. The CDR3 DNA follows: TGTGCCAGCTCACCATCCCTAGCGGGAGCCGACGGGGAGCTGTTTTTT.

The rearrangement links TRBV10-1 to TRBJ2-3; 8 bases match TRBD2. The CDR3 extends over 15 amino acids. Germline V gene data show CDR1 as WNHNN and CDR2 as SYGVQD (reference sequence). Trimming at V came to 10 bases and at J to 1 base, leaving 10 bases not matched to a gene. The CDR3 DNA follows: TGCGCCATCCCCGCTAGCGGGCCCTGCACAGATACGCAGTATTTT. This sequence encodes CAIPASGPCTDTQYF.

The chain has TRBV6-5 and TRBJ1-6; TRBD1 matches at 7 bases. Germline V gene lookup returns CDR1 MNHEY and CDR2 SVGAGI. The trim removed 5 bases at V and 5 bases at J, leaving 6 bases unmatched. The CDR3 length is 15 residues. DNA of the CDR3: TGTGCCAGCAGTCCGACAGGGCAGGATAATTCACCCCTCCACTTT. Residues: CASSPTGQDNSPLHF.